This TCR beta chain emerged from a study of identical twins. The study's findings and limits: Interpretation of the results relied on cross-sectional statistical analysis and not on following the same donors.

Donors uniformly comprised healthy Caucasians. Germline V lookup: CDR1 SGHRS, CDR2 YFSETQ. Losses at the gene ends were 2 bases for V and 5 bases for J; bases not matched to a gene: 4. This CDR3 has 15 amino acids. Concerning this clonotype: The antigen remains undetermined.

Template switching supplied a universal primer site; unique molecular identifiers were carried on the cDNA. TCRdb re-called the 5' RACE reads through MiXCR, storing one row per CDR3 protein. The sample consists of approximately 890,000 distinct CDR3 sequences, 9% to 15% of them appearing once. This sample also appeared in a second study, on yellow fever vaccine responses in identical twins. From that report: Twins' T cell vaccine responses reportedly looked partly convergent, partly personalized.

Material for sequencing was PBMCs. The source of this sequence is a young woman in good health. The chain recombines TRBV5-1 with TRBJ2-3, with 11 bases lining up with TRBD2. The CDR3 region is CASSFSGGAVDTQYF. The DNA for the CDR3 is TGCGCCAGCAGCTTTAGCGGGGGGGCCGTAGATACGCAGTATTTT.